Included here is one T cell receptor beta chain sequence, with context. The target of this receptor is not known. Base qualities are not recorded, but no much larger clone differs from it by a single base. Per the germline V gene, KGHDR is the CDR1 and SFDVKD is the CDR2. V is trimmed back by 6 bases and J by 8 bases, and the junction contains 9 bases that no gene match accounts for. The CDR3 spans 15 residues, from the cysteine through the phenylalanine. The read is trimmed to its CDR3 DNA, 45 bases read in frame from base 1. This record belongs to a study of blood T cell repertoires in COVID-19 (dated by TCRdb to 2018 to 2020). Concerning the study at large: Samples from collaborators originated in the United States, Italy and Spain and spanned both the acute and convalescent phases of COVID-19. The dataset comprised deeply sampled blood TCRbeta repertoires from subjects exposed to, actively infected with, or recovered from COVID-19. Samples came from the ongoing ImmuneRACE study (first 160 participants) plus 1,254 subjects from 6 global collaborators. The material from the prospective study consisted of cDNA or gDNA derived from T cells, B-cell-depleted T cells, or PBMCs. A de-identified subject ID, COVID-19 status, age in years and sex were almost always included in the sample metadata. Where available, HLA class I and class II types were taken from metadata supplied by the sample provider and were not determined by assay-based typing. A freely available public database, intended as a resource for researchers studying the immune response to SARS-CoV-2, is where the repertoires were released.

Paper-wide results and their limitations: How much clinical and demographic metadata was included differed by source and by participant, and the metadata was provided uncurated.

Participants in the prospective study were aged about 18 to 95 years, lived in about two dozen United States geographic areas, and enrolled through a virtual design. In the prospective study, cohorts were assigned on the basis of participant-reported clinical history obtained from a screening survey and a study questionnaire. In the prospective study, whole blood, serum and a nasopharyngeal or oropharyngeal swab were collected from each participant by mobile phlebotomists. Participants in the prospective study had the option to provide additional blood draws and questionnaires over a roughly two-month period. Prospective study blood samples were shipped either frozen or at room temperature before DNA extraction. TCRbeta CDR3 regions were amplified from genomic DNA by means of the immunoSEQ Assay, a bias-controlled multiplex PCR. Processing in the source paper ran as follows. The number of nucleated cells in each sample was estimated from the amplification of reference gene primers within the assay. Sequence reads were collapsed and filtered to measure the absolute abundance of every unique TCRbeta CDR3 rearrangement. For each sample, productive Simpson clonality was calculated as the square root of Simpson's diversity index across productive rearrangements. Here the immuneACCESS table is served through TCRdb, limited to in-frame sequences with V and J called. Missing clones are a known gap in these copies; in checked studies unresolved V genes cover under half, and the rest lacks a known reason. V, J and clone size are those of that table, while D and trimming were read from the DNA. In all, the sample holds 380,000 or so clones, and roughly 90% of those were seen once. The ten largest clones represent about 0.89% of the sample.

This TCR was sampled from a woman aged 25 to 45 with acute COVID-19. Specimen: PBMCs or T cells enriched from blood (not recorded which). Recombination linked TRBV24-1 to TRBJ2-1; the junction holds 10 bases that match TRBD1. The CDR3 has the sequence CATSRGTGEWDEQFF. The DNA is TGTGCCACCAGTCGTGGGACAGGGGAATGGGATGAGCAGTTCTTC.